This T cell receptor beta chain was profiled in a study of T cell responses to AZD1222 COVID-19 vaccine. V was pared by 0 bases and J by 0 bases, with 9 bases between. Looked up from germline, CDR1 is LNHDA and CDR2 is SQIVND (reference sequence). This CDR3 comprises 15 residues. Some clones are missing from TCRdb's copy, which holds only in-frame ones; the method was immunoSEQ multiplex PCR. Of fewer than 80,000 clones in the sample, around 89% were seen once. The source is an adult who received the MenACWY meningococcal vaccine as a control. J is TRBJ2-7 and V is TRBV19, with D tentatively TRBD1 (6 bases). The specimen comprised peripheral blood, sampled 28 days after the second dose of the MenACWY control vaccine. CDR3 sequence: CASSIDGTSSYEQYF. The CDR3 coding sequence is TGTGCCAGTAGTATAGATGGGACAAGCTCCTACGAGCAGTACTTC.